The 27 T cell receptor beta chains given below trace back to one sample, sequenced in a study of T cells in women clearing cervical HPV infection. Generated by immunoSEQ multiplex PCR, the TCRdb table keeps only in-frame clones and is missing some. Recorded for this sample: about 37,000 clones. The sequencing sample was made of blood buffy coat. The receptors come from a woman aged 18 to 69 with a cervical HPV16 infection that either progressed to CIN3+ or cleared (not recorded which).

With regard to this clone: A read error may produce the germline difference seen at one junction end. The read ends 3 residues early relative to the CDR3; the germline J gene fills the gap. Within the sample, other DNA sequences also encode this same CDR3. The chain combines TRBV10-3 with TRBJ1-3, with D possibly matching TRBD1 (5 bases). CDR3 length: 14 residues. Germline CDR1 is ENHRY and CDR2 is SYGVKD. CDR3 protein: CAISRTGDGNTIYF. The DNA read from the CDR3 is TGTGCCATCAGTCGCACAGGAGACGGAAACACA.

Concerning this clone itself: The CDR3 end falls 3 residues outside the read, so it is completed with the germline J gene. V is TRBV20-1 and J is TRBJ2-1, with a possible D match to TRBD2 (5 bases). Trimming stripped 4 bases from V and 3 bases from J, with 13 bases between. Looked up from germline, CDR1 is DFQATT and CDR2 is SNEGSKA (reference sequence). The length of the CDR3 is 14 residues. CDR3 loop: CSAKRAANYNEQFF. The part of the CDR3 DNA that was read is TGCAGTGCTAAACGAGCGGCTAACTACAATGAG.

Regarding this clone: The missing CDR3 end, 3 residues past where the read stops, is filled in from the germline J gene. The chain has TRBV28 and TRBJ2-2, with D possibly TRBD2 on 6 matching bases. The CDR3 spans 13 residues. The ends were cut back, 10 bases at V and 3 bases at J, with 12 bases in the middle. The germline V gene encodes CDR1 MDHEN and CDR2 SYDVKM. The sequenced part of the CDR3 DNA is TGTGCCACACAGGACTACTACACCGGGGAG. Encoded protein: CATQDYYTGE. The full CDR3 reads CATQDYYTGELFF.

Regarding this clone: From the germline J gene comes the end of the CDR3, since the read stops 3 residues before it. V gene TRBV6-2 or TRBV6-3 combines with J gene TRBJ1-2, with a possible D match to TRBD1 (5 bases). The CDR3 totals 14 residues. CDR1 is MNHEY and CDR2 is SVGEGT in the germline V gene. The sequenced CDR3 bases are TGTGCCAGCAGACCTGGCGGGACTGGGAATGAC. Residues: CASRPGGTGND. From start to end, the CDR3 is CASRPGGTGNDYTF.

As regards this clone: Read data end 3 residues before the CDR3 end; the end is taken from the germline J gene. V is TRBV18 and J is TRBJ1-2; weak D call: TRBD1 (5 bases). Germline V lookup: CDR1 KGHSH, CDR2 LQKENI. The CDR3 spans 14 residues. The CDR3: CASSPPGRVYDYTF. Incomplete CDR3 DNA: TGTGCCAGCTCACCACCGGGCAGGGTCTACGAC.

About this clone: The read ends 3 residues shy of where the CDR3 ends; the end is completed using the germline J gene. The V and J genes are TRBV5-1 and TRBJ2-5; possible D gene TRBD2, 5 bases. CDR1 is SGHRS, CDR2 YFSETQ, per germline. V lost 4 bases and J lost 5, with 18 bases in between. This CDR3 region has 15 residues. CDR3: CASSPSPGVRETQYF. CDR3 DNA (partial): TGCGCCAGCAGCCCCTCCCCCGGGGTAAGGGAGACC.

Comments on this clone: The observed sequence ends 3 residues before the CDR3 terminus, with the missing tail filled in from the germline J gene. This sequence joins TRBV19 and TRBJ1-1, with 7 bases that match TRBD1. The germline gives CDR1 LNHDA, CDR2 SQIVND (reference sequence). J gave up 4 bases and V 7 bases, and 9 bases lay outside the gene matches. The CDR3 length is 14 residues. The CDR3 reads CASNEGQGVTEAFF. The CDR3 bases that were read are TGTGCCAGTAACGAGGGGCAGGGGGTCACTGAA.

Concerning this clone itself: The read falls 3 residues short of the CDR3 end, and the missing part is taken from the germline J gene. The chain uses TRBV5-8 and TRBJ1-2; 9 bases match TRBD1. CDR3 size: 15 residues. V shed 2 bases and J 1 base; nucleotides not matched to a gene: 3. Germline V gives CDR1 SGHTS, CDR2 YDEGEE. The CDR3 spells CASSFLTGGNYGYTF. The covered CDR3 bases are TGTGCCAGCAGCTTCCTGACAGGGGGTAACTATGGC.

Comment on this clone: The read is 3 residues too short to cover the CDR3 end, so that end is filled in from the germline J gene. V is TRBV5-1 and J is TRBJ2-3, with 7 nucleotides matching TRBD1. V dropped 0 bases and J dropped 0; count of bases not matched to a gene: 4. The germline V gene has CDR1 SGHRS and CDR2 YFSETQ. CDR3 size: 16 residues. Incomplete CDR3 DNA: TGCGCCAGCAGCTTGGGATACAGGGGCAGCACAGATACG. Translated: CASSLGYRGSTDT. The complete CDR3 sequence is CASSLGYRGSTDTQYF.

The CDR3 sequence: CASSFTTGEAYEQYF. Partial CDR3 DNA: TGTGCCAGCAGCTTCACGACAGGGGAAGCCTACGAG. V is TRBV11-3 and J is TRBJ2-7, with 8 bases matching TRBD1. The read terminates 3 residues ahead of where the CDR3 ends, so the germline J gene completes it. The germline CDR1 and CDR2 sequences are SGHNT and YENEEA. The CDR3 covers 15 residues. The V segment lost 3 bases and the J segment 2 bases; nucleotides outside the gene matches: 6.

The CDR3 bases that were read are TGTGCCAGCAGCCTGGGACGGGGGGCTTATGGC. Its protein product is CASSLGRGAYG. The full CDR3 reads CASSLGRGAYGYTF. V and J are TRBV5-6 and TRBJ1-2; the D gene is possibly TRBD1 (6 bases). Read sequence stops 3 residues before the CDR3 end, and the germline J gene provides the missing end. CDR1 and CDR2 (germline): SGHDT, YYEEEE. The germline V and J ends were trimmed by 4 bases and 5 bases, with 15 bases remaining between them. The CDR3 consists of 14 residues.

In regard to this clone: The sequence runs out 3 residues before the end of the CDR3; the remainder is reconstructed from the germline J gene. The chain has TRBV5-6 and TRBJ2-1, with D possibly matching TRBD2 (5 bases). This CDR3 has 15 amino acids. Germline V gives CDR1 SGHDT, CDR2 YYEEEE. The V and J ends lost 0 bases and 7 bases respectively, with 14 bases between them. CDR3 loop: CASSLVPPGDNEQFF. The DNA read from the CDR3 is TGTGCCAGCAGCTTGGTCCCACCCGGGGATAATGAG.

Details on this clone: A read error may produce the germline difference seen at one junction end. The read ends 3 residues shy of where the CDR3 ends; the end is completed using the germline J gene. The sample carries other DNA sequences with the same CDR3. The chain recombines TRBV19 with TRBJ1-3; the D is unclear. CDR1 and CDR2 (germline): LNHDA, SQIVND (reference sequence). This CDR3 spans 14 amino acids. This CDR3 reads CASSRSYSGNTIYF. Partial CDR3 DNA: TGTGCCAGTAGCAGGTCATACTCTGGAAACACT. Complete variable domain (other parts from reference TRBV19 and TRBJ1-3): DGGITQSPKYLFRKEGQNVTLSCEQNLNHDAMYWYRQDPGQGLRLIYYSQIVNDFQKGDIAEGYSVSREKKESFPLTVTSAQKNPTAFYLCASSRSYSGNTIYFGEGSWLTVV.

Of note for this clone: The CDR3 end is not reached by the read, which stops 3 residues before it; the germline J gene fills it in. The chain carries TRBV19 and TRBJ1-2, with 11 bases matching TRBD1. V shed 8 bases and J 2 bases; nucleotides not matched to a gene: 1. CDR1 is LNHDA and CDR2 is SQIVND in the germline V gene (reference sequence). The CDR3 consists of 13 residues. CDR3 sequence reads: CASGQGANYGYTF. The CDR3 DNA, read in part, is TGTGCCAGTGGACAGGGGGCAAACTATGGC.

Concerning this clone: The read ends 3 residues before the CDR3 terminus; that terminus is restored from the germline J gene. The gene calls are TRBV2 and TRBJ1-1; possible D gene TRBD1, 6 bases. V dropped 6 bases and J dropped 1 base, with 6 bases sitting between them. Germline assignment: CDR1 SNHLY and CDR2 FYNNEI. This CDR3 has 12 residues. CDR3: CASRGANTEAFF. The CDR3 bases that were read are TGTGCCAGCAGGGGGGCGAACACTGAA.

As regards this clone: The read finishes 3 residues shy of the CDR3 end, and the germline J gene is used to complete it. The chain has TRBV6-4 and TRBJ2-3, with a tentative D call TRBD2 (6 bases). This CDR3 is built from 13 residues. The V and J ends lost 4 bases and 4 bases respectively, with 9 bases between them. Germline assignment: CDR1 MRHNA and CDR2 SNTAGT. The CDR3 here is CASSAGGADTQYF. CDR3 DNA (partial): TGTGCCAGCAGTGCCGGCGGGGCAGATACG.

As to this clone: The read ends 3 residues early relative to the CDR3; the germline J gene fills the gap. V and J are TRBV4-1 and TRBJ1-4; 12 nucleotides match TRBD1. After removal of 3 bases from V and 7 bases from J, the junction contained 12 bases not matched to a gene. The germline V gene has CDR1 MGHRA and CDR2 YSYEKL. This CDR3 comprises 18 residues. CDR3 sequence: CASSQSPGTGGEVEKLFF. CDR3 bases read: TGCGCCAGCAGCCAGTCCCCCGGGACAGGGGGCGAGGTTGAAAAA.

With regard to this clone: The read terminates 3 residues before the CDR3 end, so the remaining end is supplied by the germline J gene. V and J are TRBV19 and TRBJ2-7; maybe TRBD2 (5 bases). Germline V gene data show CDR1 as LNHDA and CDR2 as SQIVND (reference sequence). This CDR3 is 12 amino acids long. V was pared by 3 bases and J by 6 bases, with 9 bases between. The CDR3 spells CASSIMAGEQYF. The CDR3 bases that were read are TGTGCCAGTAGTATTATGGCGGGCGAG.

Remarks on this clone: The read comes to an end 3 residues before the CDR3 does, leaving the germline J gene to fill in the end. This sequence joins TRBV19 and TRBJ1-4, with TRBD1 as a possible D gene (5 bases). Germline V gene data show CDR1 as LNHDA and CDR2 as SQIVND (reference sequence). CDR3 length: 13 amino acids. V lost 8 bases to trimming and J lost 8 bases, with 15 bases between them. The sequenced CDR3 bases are TGTGCCAGTCACAAGGGGAGCCTCGAAAAA. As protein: CASHKGSLEK. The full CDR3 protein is CASHKGSLEKLFF.

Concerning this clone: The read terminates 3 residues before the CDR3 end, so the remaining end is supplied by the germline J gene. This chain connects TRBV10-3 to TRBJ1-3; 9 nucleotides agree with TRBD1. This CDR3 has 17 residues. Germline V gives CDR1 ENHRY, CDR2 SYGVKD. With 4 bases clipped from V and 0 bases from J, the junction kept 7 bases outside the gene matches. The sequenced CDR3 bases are TGTGCCATCAGTGCTCTGGACAGGGGCGACTCTGGAAACACC. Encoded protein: CAISALDRGDSGNT. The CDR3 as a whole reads CAISALDRGDSGNTIYF.

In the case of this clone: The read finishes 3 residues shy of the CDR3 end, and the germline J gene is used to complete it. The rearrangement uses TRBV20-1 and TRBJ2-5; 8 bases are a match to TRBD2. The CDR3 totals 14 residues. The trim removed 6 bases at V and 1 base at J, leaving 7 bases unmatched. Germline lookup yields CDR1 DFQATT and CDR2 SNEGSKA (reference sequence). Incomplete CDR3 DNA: TGCAGTGCCGAGGCGGGAGGCGGCCAAGAGACC. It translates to CSAEAGGGQET. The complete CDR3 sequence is CSAEAGGGQETQYF.

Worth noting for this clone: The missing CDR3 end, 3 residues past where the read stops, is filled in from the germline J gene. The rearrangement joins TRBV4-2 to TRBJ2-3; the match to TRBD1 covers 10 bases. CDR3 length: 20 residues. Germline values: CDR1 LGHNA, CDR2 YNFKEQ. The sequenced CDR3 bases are TGTGCCAGCAGCCCTACCCCTTGGACAGGGGGTCGGTTATCTCAGGAGACG. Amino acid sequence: CASSPTPWTGGRLSQET. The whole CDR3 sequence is CASSPTPWTGGRLSQETQYF.

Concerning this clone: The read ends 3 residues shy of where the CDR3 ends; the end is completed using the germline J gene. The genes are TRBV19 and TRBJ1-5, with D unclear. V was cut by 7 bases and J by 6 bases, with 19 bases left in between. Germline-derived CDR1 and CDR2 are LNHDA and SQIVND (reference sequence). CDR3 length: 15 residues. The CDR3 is CASTPVDNSVQPQHF. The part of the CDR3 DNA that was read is TGTGCCAGTACCCCCGTCGACAATTCAGTTCAGCCC.

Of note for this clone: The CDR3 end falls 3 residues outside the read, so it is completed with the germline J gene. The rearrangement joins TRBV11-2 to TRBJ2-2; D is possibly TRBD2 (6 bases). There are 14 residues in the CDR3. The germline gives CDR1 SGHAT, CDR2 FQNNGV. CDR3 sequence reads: CASSSLTREEKLFF. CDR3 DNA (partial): TGTGCCAGCAGTAGCCTGACCAGGGAGGAAAAG.

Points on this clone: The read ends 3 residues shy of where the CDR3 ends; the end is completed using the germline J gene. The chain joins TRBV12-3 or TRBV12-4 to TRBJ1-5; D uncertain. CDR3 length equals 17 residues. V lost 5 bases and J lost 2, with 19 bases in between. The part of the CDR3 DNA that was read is TGTGCCAGCAGTGATCGACCGTCTAGGTTTGGCAATCAGCCC. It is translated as CASSDRPSRFGNQP. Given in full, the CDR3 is CASSDRPSRFGNQPQHF.

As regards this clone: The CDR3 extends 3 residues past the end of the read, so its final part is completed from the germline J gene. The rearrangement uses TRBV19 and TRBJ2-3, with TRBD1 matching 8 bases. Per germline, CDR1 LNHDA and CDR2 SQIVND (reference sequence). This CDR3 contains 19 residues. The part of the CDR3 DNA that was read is TGTGCCAGTAGTACCGGACAGGGAAGGGGCGAATATCCGAATCAGCCG. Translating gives CASSTGQGRGEYPNQP. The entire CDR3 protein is CASSTGQGRGEYPNQPQYF.

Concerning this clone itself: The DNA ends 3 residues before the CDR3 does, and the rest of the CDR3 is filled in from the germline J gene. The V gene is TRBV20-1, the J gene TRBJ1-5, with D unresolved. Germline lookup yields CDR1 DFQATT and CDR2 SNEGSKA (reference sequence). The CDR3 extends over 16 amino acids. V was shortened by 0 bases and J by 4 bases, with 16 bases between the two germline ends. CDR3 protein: CSARDQSSQANQPQHF. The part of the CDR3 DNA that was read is TGCAGTGCTAGAGATCAGTCCTCGCAGGCGAATCAGCCC.